A selection of T cell receptor beta chains follows, all from one sample in a study of T cell responses to AZD1222 COVID-19 vaccine. Profiling relied on immunoSEQ multiplex PCR, and the TCRdb table lists in-frame clones only, not all of them. This table holds about 160,000 clones, 90% to 95% found once. The sequencing here drew on peripheral blood, taken on day 0 of MenACWY control vaccination. The receptors stem from an adult in good health. The CDR3 runs from the conserved cysteine through the conserved F or W. A D gene is named only where the DNA matches it firmly. Size is omitted from some rows. Given values are once, few, many or a class for expanded clones.

j_call	d_call	clone_size	v_call	cdr3_nt	cdr3_aa
TRBJ2-7	-	-	TRBV7-2	TGTGCCAGCAGCTTACGACAAAGGGCCTACGAGCAGTACTTC	CASSLRQRAYEQYF
TRBJ2-6	-	-	TRBV7-9	TGTGCCAGCAGCTCCGACCGTAGCTCTGGGGCCAACGTCCTGACTTTC	CASSSDRSSGANVLTF
TRBJ1-5	-	-	TRBV28	TGTGCCAGCAGTTTTCCCGGAGGTAGCAATCAGCCCCAGCATTTT	CASSFPGGSNQPQHF
TRBJ1-2	TRBD1	-	TRBV12-3/TRBV12-4	TGTGCCAGCAGCGAGGACAGGGAAGGCCCATTCTTC	CASSEDREGPFF
TRBJ2-1	TRBD2	few	TRBV5-1	TGCGCCAGCAGCTTGTCGGTGAGGCTAGCGGGGGCTAGCTCCTACAATGAGCAGTTCTTC	CASSLSVRLAGASSYNEQFF
TRBJ1-2	-	few	TRBV5-1	TGCGCCAGCATCGGGGGTTATGGCTACACCTTC	CASIGGYGYTF
TRBJ2-4	TRBD1	once	TRBV11-2	TGTGCCAGCAGCTTAGCACAGGGGGCCCGGAACATTCAGTACTTC	CASSLAQGARNIQYF
TRBJ1-5	-	-	TRBV28	TGTGCCAGCAGTTTGGCAGGGCGGCAGCCCCAGCATTTT	CASSLAGRQPQHF
TRBJ2-2	TRBD1	-	TRBV29-1	TGCAGCGTCCACAGGGGGTCGAACACCGGGGAGCTGTTTTTT	CSVHRGSNTGELFF
TRBJ2-1	-	-	TRBV27	TGTGCCAGCAGTTTAGCTACCAGCTCCTACAATGAGCAGTTCTTC	CASSLATSSYNEQFF
TRBJ2-5	TRBD2	-	TRBV9	TGTGCCAGCAGCCGCGGGGGGCCGGGGGGAATTCAGACCCAGTACTTC	CASSRGGPGGIQTQYF
TRBJ2-1	TRBD2	-	TRBV14	TGTGCCAGCAGCCTCCAACTAGCGGCCTACAATGAGCAGTTCTTC	CASSLQLAAYNEQFF
TRBJ2-1	TRBD2	-	TRBV19	TGTGCCAGTAGTCGGACTAGCGGGAGAAATGAGCAGTTCTTC	CASSRTSGRNEQFF
TRBJ1-3	-	-	TRBV5-6	TGTGCCAGCAGCTTGAGTCTAATCTCTGGAAACACCATATATTTT	CASSLSLISGNTIYF
TRBJ1-1	-	-	TRBV5-1	TGCGCCAGCAGCATCCAGGCGGGCACTGAAGCTTTCTTT	CASSIQAGTEAFF
TRBJ2-2	TRBD2	once	TRBV7-7	TGTGCCAGCAGCTTATTTTTGACTAGCGGTACGGCCGGGGAGCTGTTTTTT	CASSLFLTSGTAGELFF
TRBJ2-5	-	-	TRBV7-2	TGTGCCAGCAGCCTCGTAGAGACCCAGTACTTC	CASSLVETQYF
TRBJ2-1	-	-	TRBV28	TGTGCCAGCAGTTTAACGGGTGGGCGGGATCTCTACAATGAGCAGTTCTTC	CASSLTGGRDLYNEQFF
TRBJ2-1	TRBD2	-	TRBV7-3	TGTGCCAGCAGCGTCGGGACTAGCAGAAATGAGCAGTTCTTC	CASSVGTSRNEQFF
TRBJ2-7	TRBD1	once	TRBV6-1	TGTGCCAGCAGTGAAGCTGGGACAGCCTACGAGCAGTACTTC	CASSEAGTAYEQYF
TRBJ1-1	TRBD1	once	TRBV29-1	TGCAGCGTTGGCACAGGGGGGATGAACACTGAAGCTTTCTTT	CSVGTGGMNTEAFF
TRBJ2-1	-	-	TRBV19	TGTGCCAGTAGCGTCACTAGTTTAGATGAGCAGTTCTTC	CASSVTSLDEQFF
TRBJ2-2	TRBD2	-	TRBV4-3	TGCGCCAGCAGCCTAAGGGGAGGGGCCCACACCGGGGAGCTGTTTTTT	CASSLRGGAHTGELFF
TRBJ1-1	-	-	TRBV7-2	TGTGCCAGCAGCTTATTACTGGCGGGCTCTGAAGCTTTCTTT	CASSLLLAGSEAFF
TRBJ1-5	-	-	TRBV10-3	TGTGCCTCTCGATCGGAGCCGAAGAGCAATCAGCCCCAGCATTTT	CASRSEPKSNQPQHF
TRBJ2-5	-	-	TRBV6-5	TGTGCCAGCAGCCTCGGGGGGCGCAGGGAGACCCAGTACTTC	CASSLGGRRETQYF
TRBJ1-6	-	-	TRBV4-1	TGCGCCAGCAGTAGAGGGGGAGGTAATTCACCCCTCCACTTT	CASSRGGGNSPLHF
TRBJ2-1	TRBD2	once	TRBV24-1	TGTGCCACCAGAAGCGGAACGGGAGGCTCCTACAATGAGCAGTTCTTC	CATRSGTGGSYNEQFF
TRBJ2-2	-	-	TRBV19	TGTGCCAGTAGTCGGGGGTTCCCCGGGGAGCTGTTTTTT	CASSRGFPGELFF
TRBJ1-6	TRBD1	-	TRBV6-5	TGTGCCAGCAGTCCCAACGGACAGGGGGGTTCACCCCTCCACTTT	CASSPNGQGGSPLHF
TRBJ2-1	-	-	TRBV9	TGTGCCAGCAGCGCTACGGGGAATCGGGATGAGCAGTTCTTC	CASSATGNRDEQFF
TRBJ1-5	-	-	TRBV19	TGTGCCAGTAGTATATCAGGCAGTTCCTATCAGCCCCAGCATTTT	CASSISGSSYQPQHF
TRBJ2-7	-	-	TRBV30	TGTGCCTGGAATTTTCAGTCTAGGGAGCAGTACTTC	CAWNFQSREQYF
TRBJ1-3	-	-	TRBV5-1	TGCGCCAGCAGCGAAGGACACAATTGGGGAAACACCATATATTTT	CASSEGHNWGNTIYF
TRBJ1-2	-	-	TRBV28	TGTGCCAGCAGTTTATGGTGGACATACTCCCCAGTTAGGGACGATGGCTACACCTTC	CASSLWWTYSPVRDDGYTF
TRBJ1-6	TRBD1	-	TRBV6-1	TGTGCCAGCAGTGACCGGGACAGGGGTAGTTCACCCCTCCACTTT	CASSDRDRGSSPLHF
TRBJ2-3	-	-	TRBV7-9	TGTGCCAGCAGCTATACCGGTCTCGGGCCAGATACGCAGTATTTT	CASSYTGLGPDTQYF
TRBJ1-2	-	-	TRBV19	TGTGCCAGTGGCTCCGGGACGGGGGGCGGTGGCTACACCTTC	CASGSGTGGGGYTF
TRBJ2-7	-	-	TRBV6-6	TGTGCCAGCAGTTACTATTCAGACTCCTACGAGCAGTACTTC	CASSYYSDSYEQYF
TRBJ2-7	-	-	TRBV7-9	TGTGCCAGCACCTCTCGACGGGACGAGCAGTACTTC	CASTSRRDEQYF
TRBJ1-2	-	-	TRBV29-1	TGCAGCGTACGCGGCCCCCGTCGGGATGGCTACACCTTC	CSVRGPRRDGYTF
TRBJ1-1	-	-	TRBV29-1	TGCAGCGTCCCGTCCCTCCCTGGGACTGAAGCTTTCTTT	CSVPSLPGTEAFF
TRBJ1-4	-	-	TRBV11-2	TGTGCCAGCAGCTTAGGGGTAAATGAAAAACTGTTTTTT	CASSLGVNEKLFF